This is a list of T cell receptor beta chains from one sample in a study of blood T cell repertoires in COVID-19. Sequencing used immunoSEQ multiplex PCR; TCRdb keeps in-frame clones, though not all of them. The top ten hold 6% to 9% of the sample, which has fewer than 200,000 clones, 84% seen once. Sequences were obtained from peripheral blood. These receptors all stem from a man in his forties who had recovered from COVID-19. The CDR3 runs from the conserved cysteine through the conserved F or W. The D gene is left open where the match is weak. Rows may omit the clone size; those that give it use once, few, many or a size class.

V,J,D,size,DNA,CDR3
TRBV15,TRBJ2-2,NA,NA,TGTGCCACCAGCAGATCGGGCAGGGGTAACACCGGGGAGCTGTTTTTT,CATSRSGRGNTGELFF
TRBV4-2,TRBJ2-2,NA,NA,TGTGCCAGCAGCCTTAAGGGGGCGGGGCGTGGGGAGCTGTTTTTT,CASSLKGAGRGELFF
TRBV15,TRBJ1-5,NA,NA,TGCGCCACCGGGCACAGCAATCAGCCCCAGCATTTT,CATGHSNQPQHF
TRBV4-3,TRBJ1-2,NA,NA,TGCGCCAGCAGCCAAGACTTGGGGACACTTCTAGGCTACACCTTC,CASSQDLGTLLGYTF
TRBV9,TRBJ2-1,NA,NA,TGTGCCAGCAGCCCCCGGGACTTCTCCTACAATGAGCAGTTCTTC,CASSPRDFSYNEQFF
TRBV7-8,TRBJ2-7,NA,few,TGTGCCAGCAGTACAGGATCCTACGAGCAGTACTTC,CASSTGSYEQYF
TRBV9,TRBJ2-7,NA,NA,TGTGCCAGCAGCGCCAGAGTGCAGGGGAACGAGCAGTACTTC,CASSARVQGNEQYF
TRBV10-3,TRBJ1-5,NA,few,TGTGCCAGCGGAGGAGAGGATCAGCCCCAGCATTTT,CASGGEDQPQHF
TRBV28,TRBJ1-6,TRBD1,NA,TGTGCCAGCAGTTCTTTAGGTTCGACAGGGTCAGAACCCCTCCACTTT,CASSSLGSTGSEPLHF
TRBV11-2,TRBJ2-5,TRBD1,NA,TGTGCCAGCAGGCCTAATCGACAGGGATCAGGGGCCCAGTACTTC,CASRPNRQGSGAQYF
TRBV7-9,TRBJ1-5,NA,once,TGTGCCAGCAGCTTACCGGGAAATCAGCCCCAGCATTTT,CASSLPGNQPQHF
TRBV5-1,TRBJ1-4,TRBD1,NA,TGCGCCAGCAGCTTCGGGGGACAGCCTAATGAAAAACTGTTTTTT,CASSFGGQPNEKLFF
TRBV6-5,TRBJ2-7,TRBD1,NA,TGTGCCAGCAGGTCGGGGACAGGGGGTATGTTCGAGCAGTACTTC,CASRSGTGGMFEQYF
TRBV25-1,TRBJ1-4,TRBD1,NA,TGTGCCAGCAGCGTCCGACAGGGGTATCGTGAAAAACTGTTTTTT,CASSVRQGYREKLFF
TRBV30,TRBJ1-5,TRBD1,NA,TGTGCCTGGAGCACCGGGACAGGGGGACAGCCCCAGCATTTT,CAWSTGTGGQPQHF
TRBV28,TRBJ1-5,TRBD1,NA,TGTGCCAGCAGTCTTCGACAGGGGGCGGTTCAGCCCCAGCATTTT,CASSLRQGAVQPQHF
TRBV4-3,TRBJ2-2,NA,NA,TGCGCCAGCAGCCAAGATGTCAGGGGGGCGTCCGGGGAGCTGTTTTTT,CASSQDVRGASGELFF
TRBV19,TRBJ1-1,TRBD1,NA,TGTGCCAGCACGGGACAGATGAACACTGAAGCTTTCTTT,CASTGQMNTEAFF
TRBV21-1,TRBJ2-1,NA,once,TGTGCCAGCAGCAAAGGCGGGTGTACAGGGACCAACAATGAGCAGTTCTTC,CASSKGGCTGTNNEQFF
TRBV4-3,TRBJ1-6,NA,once,TGCGCCAGCAGCCAAGATAACGGTAATTCACCCCTCCACTTT,CASSQDNGNSPLHF
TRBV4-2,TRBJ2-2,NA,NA,TGTGCCAGCAGCCAAGAGGGCAACCCAAACACCGGGGAGCTGTTTTTT,CASSQEGNPNTGELFF
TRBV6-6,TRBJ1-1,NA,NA,TGTGCCAGCAGTTACGGGGCTGGGGGGGACACTGAAGCTTTCTTT,CASSYGAGGDTEAFF
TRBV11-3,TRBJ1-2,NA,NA,TGTGCCAGCAGCAAAGACGCGGACTATGGCTACACCTTC,CASSKDADYGYTF
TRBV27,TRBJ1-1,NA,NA,TGTGCCAGCAGTTTATCAGGGAGGACTGAAGCTTTCTTT,CASSLSGRTEAFF
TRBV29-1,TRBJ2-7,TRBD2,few,TGCAGCGTTTTAGCGGGAGTCTACGAGCAGTACTTC,CSVLAGVYEQYF
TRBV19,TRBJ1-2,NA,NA,TGTGCCAGTAGTCTCGGACAGTCATATGGCTACACCTTC,CASSLGQSYGYTF
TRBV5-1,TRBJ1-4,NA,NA,TGCGCCAGCCGCCCTCCGGGTGCAACTAATGAAAAACTGTTTTTT,CASRPPGATNEKLFF
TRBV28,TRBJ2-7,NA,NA,TGTGCCAGCAGTCACACAGGGAGGGGACTCTACGAGCAGTACTTC,CASSHTGRGLYEQYF
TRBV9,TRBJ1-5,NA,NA,TGTGCCAGCAGCGGGGGGGAGCATCAGCCCCAGCATTTT,CASSGGEHQPQHF
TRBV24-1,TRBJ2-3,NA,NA,TGTGCCACCAGTGATTATCTAGCCGGCACAGATACGCAGTATTTT,CATSDYLAGTDTQYF
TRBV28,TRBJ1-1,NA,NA,TGTGCCAGCAGTTTAAATCAGGGGAACACTGAAGCTTTCTTT,CASSLNQGNTEAFF
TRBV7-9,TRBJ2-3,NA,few,TGTGCCAGCAGCTTAGGGTCAGGTAGCGAAACAGATACGCAGTATTTT,CASSLGSGSETDTQYF
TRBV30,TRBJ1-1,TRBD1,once,TGTGCCTGGAGTGTCCCGCGGACAGGATCGAACACTGAAGCTTTCTTT,CAWSVPRTGSNTEAFF
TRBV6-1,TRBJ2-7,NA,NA,TGTGCCGGAGGGTACCTCACCTACGAGCAGTACTTC,CAGGYLTYEQYF
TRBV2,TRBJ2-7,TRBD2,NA,TGTGCCAGCCAGGCTGGGGGGGCCTACGAGCAGTACTTC,CASQAGGAYEQYF
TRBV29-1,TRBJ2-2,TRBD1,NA,TGCAGCGTAAGGGACAGGGGTGGGAACACCGGGGAGCTGTTTTTT,CSVRDRGGNTGELFF
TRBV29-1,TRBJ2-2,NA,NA,TGCAGCGTTTTAGCCCGCGGGGCAGCGAACACCGGGGAGCTGTTTTTT,CSVLARGAANTGELFF
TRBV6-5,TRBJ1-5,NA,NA,TGTGCCGCTGGTGGAGGGTCGAATCAGCCCCAGCATTTT,CAAGGGSNQPQHF
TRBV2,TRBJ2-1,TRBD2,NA,TGTGCCAGCTCTTGGACTAGCGGCTACAATGAGCAGTTCTTC,CASSWTSGYNEQFF
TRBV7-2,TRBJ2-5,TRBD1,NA,TGTGCCAGCAGCTCACAGGGGAGAGAGACCCAGTACTTC,CASSSQGRETQYF